One and the same sample provided the 11 T cell receptor beta chains below, sequenced in a study of CD8+CD57+ T cells in acquired aplastic anemia listed by TCRdb under 2018. Sequencing was carried out with an Illumina HiSeq 2000. TCR beta VDJ combination and CDR3 sequence profiling used genomic DNA as the template. TCRdb took the public reads, trimmed them with fastp at Q25, ran MiXCR for clone calling and kept in-frame beta chains. One record per CDR3 amino acid sequence lists the most common genes and DNA. The sample contains about 180,000 distinct CDR3 sequences, less than 60% of them found a single time. Together, the top ten hold about 1.7% of the sample. Expansion of CD8+CD57+ cells had been shown by flow cytometry in the patients chosen for sequencing. Material: sorted CD4+, CD8+, or CD8+CD57+ T cells (not recorded which) from PBMCs. Receptors originate from a human donor with aplastic anemia.

This sequence joins TRBV5-5 and TRBJ2-3, with a possible D match to TRBD2 (6 bases). The V end lost 0 bases, the J end lost 6 bases, and 11 bases lay between the germline ends. This CDR3 comprises 14 residues. Germline lookup yields CDR1 SGHKS and CDR2 YYEKEE (reference sequence). The CDR3 DNA follows: TGTGCCAGCAGCTTGGAACGGAGCGGGGATACGCAGTATTTT. Encoded protein: CASSLERSGDTQYF.

This clonotype was recorded once. The chain links TRBV10-3 to TRBJ2-7, with 9 bases that match TRBD1. This CDR3 is 12 amino acids long. Trimming cost V 8 bases and J 4 bases; bases outside gene matches: 3. CDR1 and CDR2 (germline): ENHRY, SYGVKD. The CDR3, as DNA: TGTGCCATCGGGACAGGGTTATACGAGCAGTACTTC. Its translation: CAIGTGLYEQYF.

The J gene is TRBJ2-7, the V gene TRBV29-1; no reliable D call. The CDR3 has 11 amino acids. Deletions cut 5 bases from V and 4 bases from J, with 9 bases between. In germline, CDR1 is SQVTM, CDR2 ANQGSEA. Here the CDR3 DNA reads TGCAGCGTTTTCGTAGGTTACGAGCAGTACTTC. It codes for CSVFVGYEQYF.

In this sample, this clonotype turned up a few times. The chain combines TRBV15 with TRBJ2-2, with 7 bases fitting TRBD1. This CDR3 spans 16 amino acids. CDR1 and CDR2 (germline): LNHNV, YYDKDF (reference sequence). V was clipped by 1 base and J by 7 bases; unmatched bases: 9. The CDR3 protein is CATSRATGVYFGELFF. In DNA form, the CDR3 reads TGTGCCACCAGCAGAGCCACAGGGGTATATTTCGGGGAGCTGTTTTTT.

V gene TRBV29-1 combines with J gene TRBJ1-3; D is perhaps TRBD1 (6 bases). Germline V lookup: CDR1 SQVTM, CDR2 ANQGSEA. CDR3 length: 13 residues. Trimming took off 7 bases at V and 0 bases at J, with 10 bases between the two ends. The CDR3 DNA sequence: TGCAGCGCGGACAGTGACTCTGGAAACACCATATATTTT. Protein product: CSADSDSGNTIYF.

By share of the sample, this clonotype is medium-sized (0.01 to 0.1%). The rearrangement joins TRBV7-9 to TRBJ2-7; D might be TRBD2 (6 bases). The germline CDR1 and CDR2 sequences are SEHNR and FQNEAQ (reference sequence). The CDR3 is made up of 13 amino acids. V dropped 8 bases and J dropped 2 bases, with 13 bases sitting between them. The CDR3 loop is CASVRLVPYEQYF. The CDR3 DNA is TGTGCCAGCGTGCGACTAGTCCCCTACGAGCAGTACTTC.

Only one count was recorded for this clonotype. The chain has TRBV3-1 and TRBJ2-1, with 7 bases fitting TRBD2. V gave up 6 bases and J gave up 7 bases; unmatched junction bases: 3. Germline CDR1 is LGHDT and CDR2 is YNNKEL (reference sequence). The CDR3 totals 12 residues. The CDR3 spells CASRAGANEQFF. The CDR3, as DNA: TGTGCCAGCAGGGCGGGAGCGAATGAGCAGTTCTTC.

This rearrangement joins TRBV10-1 to TRBJ2-3; 14 nucleotides agree with TRBD2. The CDR3 extends over 18 amino acids. Germline V gene data show CDR1 as WNHNN and CDR2 as SYGVQD (reference sequence). The ends lost 10 bases at V and 0 bases at J; junction bases unmatched: 12. In DNA, the CDR3 is TGCGCCAACACGGGACTAGCGGGGGCCGCAGGTAGCACAGATACGCAGTATTTT. Protein: CANTGLAGAAGSTDTQYF.

This clonotype has ten or more counts. V and J are TRBV11-1 and TRBJ1-6; no reliable D call. The V end lost 0 bases, the J end lost 5 bases, and 11 bases lay between the germline ends. This CDR3 comprises 16 residues. Looked up from germline, CDR1 is SGHAT and CDR2 is FQDESV (reference sequence). CDR3 DNA: TGTGCCAGCAGCTTAGCTCTTCGGATCCATAATTCACCCCTCCACTTT. This encodes CASSLALRIHNSPLHF.

This clonotype was recorded only once. The chain joins TRBV11-2 to TRBJ2-1, with 8 bases matching TRBD1. J gave up 2 bases and V 5 bases, and 5 bases lay outside the gene matches. From germline, CDR1 is SGHAT and CDR2 FQNNGV. The CDR3 spans 15 residues. Here the CDR3 reads CASSEDRGTYNEQFF. The CDR3 DNA reads TGTGCCAGCAGCGAAGACAGGGGTACCTACAATGAGCAGTTCTTC.

CDR3 protein: CASTRDRGVETQHF. The CDR3 bases are TGTGCCAGCACCCGAGACAGGGGAGTAGAGACCCAGCATTTT. The chain has TRBV2 and TRBJ1-5; 8 bases fit TRBD1. The CDR3 is 14 residues long. Germline V lookup: CDR1 SNHLY, CDR2 FYNNEI. V gave up 7 bases and J gave up 11 bases; unmatched junction bases: 13. Variable domain in full (rest from reference TRBV2 and TRBJ1-5): EPEVTQTPSHQVTQMGQEVILRCVPISNHLYFYWYRQILGQKVEFLVSFYNNEISEKSEIFDDQFSVERPDGSNFTLKIRSTKLEDSAMYFCASTRDRGVETQHFGDGTRLSIL.